Below, 21 T cell receptor beta chains from the same sample are listed, as sequenced in a study of cytomegalovirus exposure and HLA in healthy donors (dated by TCRdb to about 2017). Libraries were made using the immunoSEQ multiplex PCR assay. For the multiplex PCR, a mixture combining 60 forward primers for TCR Vbeta segments and 13 reverse primers for TCR Jbeta segments was used. TCRdb took this table from immuneACCESS and kept in-frame rearrangements with V and J called. Such tables lack part of the clones; where checked against another copy, unresolved V genes explain under half of the gap, and the rest is unexplained. The sample has approximately 190,000 clones on record, about 89% of them singletons. Around 1.4% of the sample comes from the top ten. What was sequenced was PBMCs. The receptor source for this set is a man in his thirties or forties in good health and CMV-seronegative.

The chain is built from TRBV9 and TRBJ2-7, with D uncertain. V lost 1 base to trimming and J lost 3 bases, with 11 bases between them. This CDR3 contains 14 residues. Germline V gene lookup returns CDR1 SGDLS and CDR2 YYNGEE. This chain's CDR3 is CASSVNGAVYEQYF. The CDR3 bases are TGTGCCAGCAGCGTAAACGGTGCCGTCTACGAGCAGTACTTC.

This clone was picked up a small number of times. The genes are TRBV6-4 and TRBJ1-1; TRBD1 agrees at 7 bases. The CDR3 consists of 14 residues. Trimming took 3 bases from V and 4 from J; bases not matched to a gene: 5. Germline CDR1 and CDR2: MRHNA and SNTAGT. DNA for the CDR3: TGTGCCAGCAGTGAAACCTCAGGGGGCACTGAAGCTTTCTTT. Amino acids: CASSETSGGTEAFF.

This chain links TRBV4-2 with TRBJ2-7; 10 positions match TRBD1. The germline gives CDR1 LGHNA, CDR2 YNFKEQ. The V gene end was trimmed by 1 base and the J gene end by 5 bases; junction bases not matched to a gene: 11. CDR3 size: 17 residues. In DNA form, the CDR3 reads TGTGCCAGCAGCCAAGTAGGTTTTCGGGACAGGGGCGACGAGCAGTACTTC. Residues: CASSQVGFRDRGDEQYF.

The chain employs TRBV6-1 and TRBJ2-7; D is perhaps TRBD1 (6 bases). Looked up from germline, CDR1 is MNHNS and CDR2 is SASEGT. The ends were cut back, 6 bases at V and 2 bases at J, with 11 bases in the middle. The CDR3 consists of 13 residues. The CDR3 DNA reads TGTGCCAGCAGGGGGACAAGGACCTACGAGCAGTACTTC. It specifies CASRGTRTYEQYF.

This sequence joins TRBV28 and TRBJ2-3; TRBD2 agrees at 11 bases. This CDR3 is 17 amino acids long. V lost 7 bases and J lost 10; bases outside the gene matches: 19. Germline lookup yields CDR1 MDHEN and CDR2 SYDVKM. The CDR3 reads CASTSPKPTSGGEAQYF. The DNA of the CDR3 is TGTGCCAGCACCAGCCCAAAACCCACTAGCGGGGGCGAGGCGCAGTATTTT.

The V call is TRBV7-9, the J call TRBJ2-7, with 7 bases fitting TRBD2. CDR3 length: 15 residues. Germline V gene sequence: CDR1 SEHNR, CDR2 FQNEAQ (reference sequence). J lost 1 base, V lost 4 bases, and 7 bases had no gene match. The CDR3 sequence is CASSSPGGLSYEQYF. The CDR3 coding sequence is TGTGCCAGCAGCTCCCCGGGGGGTTTGTCCTACGAGCAGTACTTC. Full variable domain (outside the CDR3, taken from reference TRBV7-9 and TRBJ2-7): DTGVSQNPRHKITKRGQNVTFRCDPISEHNRLYWYRQTLGQGPEFLTYFQNEAQLEKSRLLSDRFSAERPKGSFSTLEIQRTEQGDSAMYLCASSSPGGLSYEQYFGPGTRLTVT.

The V and J genes are TRBV2 and TRBJ2-7; 9 bases agree with TRBD1. Germline trimming cut 5 bases from V and 4 bases from J; bases unmatched to any gene: 3. CDR3 size: 13 residues. Germline V gene lookup returns CDR1 SNHLY and CDR2 FYNNEI. Here the CDR3 DNA reads TGTGCCAGCAGTTACGACAGGGGGTACGAGCAGTACTTC. This sequence encodes CASSYDRGYEQYF.

The J gene is TRBJ1-2, the V gene TRBV11-2; a possible D gene is TRBD1 (5 bases). Between the trimmed V and J ends, which lost 4 bases and 0 bases, there was a span of 12 bases. Germline lookup yields CDR1 SGHAT and CDR2 FQNNGV. This CDR3 is 15 amino acids long. The CDR3 region is CASSYNRRANYGYTF. The CDR3 nucleotides are TGTGCCAGCAGCTATAACAGGAGAGCTAACTATGGCTACACCTTC. Filled out from reference TRBV11-2 and TRBJ1-2, the complete variable domain reads EAGVAQSPRYKIIEKRQSVAFWCNPISGHATLYWYQQILGQGPKLLIQFQNNGVVDDSQLPKDRFSAERLKGVDSTLKIQPAKLEDSAVYLCASSYNRRANYGYTFGSGTRLTVV.

V and J are TRBV7-2 and TRBJ2-5; 9 nucleotides match TRBD1. The assigned J gene may be wrong: the sequence end matches TRBJ2-7 better. In germline, CDR1 is SGHTA, CDR2 FQGNSA. The CDR3 extends over 16 amino acids. The CDR3 nucleotides are TGTGCCAGCAGCCCCCGGGGACAGGGTGCCGCCTACGAGCAGTACTTC. This sequence encodes CASSPRGQGAAYEQYF.

This chain uses TRBV18 with TRBJ1-1, with 11 bases fitting TRBD1. Germline V gene sequence: CDR1 KGHSH, CDR2 LQKENI. The CDR3 is 15 amino acids. V was pared by 4 bases and J by 5 bases, with 6 bases of the junction left unmatched. The CDR3 reads CASSLGQGGNTEAFF. The CDR3 DNA is TGTGCCAGCTCACTGGGACAGGGGGGTAATACTGAAGCTTTCTTT.

This sequence joins TRBV21-1 and TRBJ2-1; the table assigns TRBD2, which was not confirmed against the DNA. TRBV21-1 is reported as a pseudogene. The CDR3 contains 15 residues. The CDR3 loop reads CASSTTSGYYNEQFF. The CDR3 coding sequence is TGTGCCAGCAGCACTACTAGCGGTTACTACAATGAGCAGTTCTTC.

This chain connects TRBV5-1 to TRBJ2-5; TRBD2 matches at 8 bases. Per germline, CDR1 SGHRS and CDR2 YFSETQ. V lost 3 bases to trimming and J lost 3 bases; unmatched junction nucleotides: 4. This CDR3 has 14 amino acids. CDR3 amino acids: CASSSGGLEETQYF. For the CDR3, the DNA is TGCGCCAGCAGCTCGGGGGGGCTGGAAGAGACCCAGTACTTC.

In its sample, this clone was seen a few times. The chain recombines TRBV5-1 with TRBJ1-1; D not certain. This CDR3 has 15 amino acids. V was trimmed by 0 bases and J by 0 bases, leaving 9 bases between them. The V gene's germline CDR1 is SGHRS and CDR2 YFSETQ. CDR3 region: CASSLVEFLNTEAFF. The DNA for the CDR3 is TGCGCCAGCAGCTTGGTAGAGTTTCTGAACACTGAAGCTTTCTTT.

This chain joins TRBV19 and TRBJ2-3; no definite D call. V lost 5 bases to trimming and J lost 0 bases, with 12 bases between them. CDR3 length: 15 amino acids. Germline CDR1 reads LNHDA; CDR2 reads SQIVND (reference sequence). The CDR3 protein is CASSGPTPSTDTQYF. CDR3 bases: TGTGCCAGTAGTGGCCCCACACCTAGCACAGATACGCAGTATTTT.

The chain is built from TRBV19 and TRBJ2-7, with TRBD1 matching 7 bases. There are 14 residues in the CDR3. Trimming cost V 1 base and J 3 bases; bases outside gene matches: 3. The V gene's germline CDR1 is LNHDA and CDR2 SQIVND (reference sequence). The CDR3 loop is CASSIAAGGYEQYF. CDR3 DNA: TGTGCCAGTAGTATAGCGGCAGGGGGCTACGAGCAGTACTTC.

The rearrangement links TRBV6-5 to TRBJ1-3; maybe TRBD1 (6 bases). The CDR3 covers 15 residues. In germline, CDR1 is MNHEY, CDR2 SVGAGI. Trimming left V 9 bases short and J 0 bases short, with 15 bases between. The CDR3 loop reads CASGRQANSGNTIYF. CDR3 DNA: TGTGCCAGTGGACGACAGGCGAACTCTGGAAACACCATATATTTT.

This clone was recorded only once. Because it lacks the conserved phenylalanine or tryptophan at the end, this CDR3 is likely a read error. The chain carries TRBV4-3 and TRBJ2-7; D remains unclear. The CDR3 consists of 15 residues. Germline V gives CDR1 LGHNA, CDR2 YSLEER. V was shortened by 3 bases and J by 3 bases, with 15 bases between the two germline ends. CDR3 loop: CASSHLTASDYEQYL. The CDR3 DNA reads as TGCGCCAGCAGCCACCTCACGGCCTCCGACTACGAGCAGTACCTC.

The chain has TRBV19 and TRBJ1-2, with 7 bases identical to TRBD1. CDR3 size: 17 residues. V gave up 3 bases and J gave up 4 bases; unmatched junction bases: 14. Per germline, CDR1 LNHDA and CDR2 SQIVND (reference sequence). CDR3 loop: CASSIHRGLDAGYGYTF. CDR3 DNA sequence: TGTGCCAGTAGTATTCACAGGGGACTTGATGCTGGCTATGGCTACACCTTC.

V and J are TRBV5-1 and TRBJ1-2; TRBD1 aligns across 9 bases. Germline lookup yields CDR1 SGHRS and CDR2 YFSETQ. The length of the CDR3 is 15 residues. After removal of 4 bases from V and 7 bases from J, the junction contained 11 bases not matched to a gene. The CDR3 region is CASSPYGTGSGGYTF. The CDR3 DNA reads TGCGCCAGCAGCCCATATGGGACAGGGAGTGGTGGCTACACCTTC.

This clone was picked up one time. V gene TRBV28 combines with J gene TRBJ1-1; a possible D gene is TRBD1 (5 bases). The CDR3 spans 15 residues. Germline V CDR1 and CDR2: MDHEN, SYDVKM. V shed 2 bases and J shed 6 bases, with 16 bases lying between them. CDR3 sequence reads: CASSLEPRQGAEAFF. CDR3 in DNA: TGTGCCAGCAGTTTAGAACCCCGACAAGGGGCTGAAGCTTTCTTT.

The V call is TRBV5-1, the J call TRBJ2-2; the match to TRBD2 covers 8 bases. The CDR3 has 15 amino acids. The trim removed 1 base at V and 4 bases at J, leaving 3 bases unmatched. The germline gives CDR1 SGHRS, CDR2 YFSETQ. CDR3 sequence reads: CASSLRLATTGELFF. CDR3 coding DNA: TGCGCCAGCAGCTTGCGACTAGCGACCACCGGGGAGCTGTTTTTT.